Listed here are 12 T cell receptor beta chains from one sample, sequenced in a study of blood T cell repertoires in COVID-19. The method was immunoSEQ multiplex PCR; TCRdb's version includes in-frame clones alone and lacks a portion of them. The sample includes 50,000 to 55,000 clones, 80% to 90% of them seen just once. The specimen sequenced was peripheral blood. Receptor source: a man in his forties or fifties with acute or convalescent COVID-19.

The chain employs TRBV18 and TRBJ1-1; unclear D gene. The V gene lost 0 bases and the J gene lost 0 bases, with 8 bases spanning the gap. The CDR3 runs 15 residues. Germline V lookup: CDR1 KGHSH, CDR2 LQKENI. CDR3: CASSPPASMNTEAFF. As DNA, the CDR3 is TGTGCCAGCTCACCACCGGCTTCGATGAACACTGAAGCTTTCTTT.

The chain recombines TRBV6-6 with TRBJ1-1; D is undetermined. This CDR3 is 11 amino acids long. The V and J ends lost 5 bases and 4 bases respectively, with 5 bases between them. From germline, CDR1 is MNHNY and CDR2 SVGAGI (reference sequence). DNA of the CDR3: TGTGCCAGCAGTAGAGGCACTGAAGCTTTCTTT. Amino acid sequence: CASSRGTEAFF.

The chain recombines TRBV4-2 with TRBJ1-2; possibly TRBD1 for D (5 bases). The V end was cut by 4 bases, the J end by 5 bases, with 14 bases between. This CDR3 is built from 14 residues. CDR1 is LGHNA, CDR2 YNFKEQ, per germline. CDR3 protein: CASSPEDRGYGYTF. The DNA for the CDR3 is TGTGCCAGCAGCCCCGAGGATCGGGGGTATGGCTACACCTTC.

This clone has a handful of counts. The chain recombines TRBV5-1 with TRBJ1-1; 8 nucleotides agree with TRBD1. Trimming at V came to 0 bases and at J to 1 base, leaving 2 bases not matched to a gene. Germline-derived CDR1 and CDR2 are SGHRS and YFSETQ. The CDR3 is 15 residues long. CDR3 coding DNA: TGCGCCAGCAGCTTGGGAACAGGGGGGAACACTGAAGCTTTCTTT. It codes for CASSLGTGGNTEAFF.

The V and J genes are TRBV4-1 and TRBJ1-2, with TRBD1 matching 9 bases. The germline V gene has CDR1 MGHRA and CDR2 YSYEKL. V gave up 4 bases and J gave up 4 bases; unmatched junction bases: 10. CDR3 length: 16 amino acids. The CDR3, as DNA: TGCGCCAGCAGCCCGACCCCGGGACAGGGAATCTATGGCTACACCTTC. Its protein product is CASSPTPGQGIYGYTF.

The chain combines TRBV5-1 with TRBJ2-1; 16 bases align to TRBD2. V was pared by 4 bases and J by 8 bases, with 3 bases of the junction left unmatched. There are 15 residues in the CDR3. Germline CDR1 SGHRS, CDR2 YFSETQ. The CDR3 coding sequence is TGCGCCAGCAGCCCGGGACTAGCGGGAGGGGATGAGCAGTTCTTC. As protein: CASSPGLAGGDEQFF.

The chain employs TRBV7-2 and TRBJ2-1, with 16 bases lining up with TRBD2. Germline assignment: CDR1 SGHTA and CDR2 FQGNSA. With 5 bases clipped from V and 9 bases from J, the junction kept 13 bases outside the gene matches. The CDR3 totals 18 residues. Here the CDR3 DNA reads TGTGCCAGCAGCCCCCACTACGGGACTAGCGGGAGGGCAGGTGAGCAGTTCTTC. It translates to CASSPHYGTSGRAGEQFF.

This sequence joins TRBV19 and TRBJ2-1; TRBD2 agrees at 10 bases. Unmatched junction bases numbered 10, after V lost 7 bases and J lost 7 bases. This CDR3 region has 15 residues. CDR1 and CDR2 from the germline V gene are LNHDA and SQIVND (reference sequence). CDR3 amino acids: CASNHASGGGNEQFF. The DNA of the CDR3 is TGTGCCAGTAACCACGCTAGCGGGGGCGGGAATGAGCAGTTCTTC.

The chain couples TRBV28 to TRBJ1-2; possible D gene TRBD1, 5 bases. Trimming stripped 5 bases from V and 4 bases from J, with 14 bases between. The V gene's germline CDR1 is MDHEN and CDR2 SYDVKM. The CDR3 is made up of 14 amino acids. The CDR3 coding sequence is TGTGCCAGCAGTGATACGGGACTCGGCTATGGCTACACCTTC. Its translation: CASSDTGLGYGYTF.

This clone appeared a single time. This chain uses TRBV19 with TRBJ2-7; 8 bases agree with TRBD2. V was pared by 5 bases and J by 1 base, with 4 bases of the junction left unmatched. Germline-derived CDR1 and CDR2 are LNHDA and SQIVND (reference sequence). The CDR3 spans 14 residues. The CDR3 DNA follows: TGTGCCAGTAGTGCGGGGGGAATTTCCTACGAGCAGTACTTC. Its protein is CASSAGGISYEQYF.

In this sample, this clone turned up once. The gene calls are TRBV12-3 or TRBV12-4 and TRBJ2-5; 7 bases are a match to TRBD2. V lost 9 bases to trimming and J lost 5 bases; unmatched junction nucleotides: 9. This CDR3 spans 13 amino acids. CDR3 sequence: CASKAGVWETQYF. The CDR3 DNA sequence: TGTGCCAGTAAGGCGGGAGTATGGGAGACCCAGTACTTC.

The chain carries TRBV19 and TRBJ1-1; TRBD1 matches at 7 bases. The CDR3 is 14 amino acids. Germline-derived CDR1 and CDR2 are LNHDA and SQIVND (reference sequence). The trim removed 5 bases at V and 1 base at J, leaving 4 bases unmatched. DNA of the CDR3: TGTGCCAGTAGTTTCCGGACAGGGAACACTGAAGCTTTCTTT. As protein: CASSFRTGNTEAFF.